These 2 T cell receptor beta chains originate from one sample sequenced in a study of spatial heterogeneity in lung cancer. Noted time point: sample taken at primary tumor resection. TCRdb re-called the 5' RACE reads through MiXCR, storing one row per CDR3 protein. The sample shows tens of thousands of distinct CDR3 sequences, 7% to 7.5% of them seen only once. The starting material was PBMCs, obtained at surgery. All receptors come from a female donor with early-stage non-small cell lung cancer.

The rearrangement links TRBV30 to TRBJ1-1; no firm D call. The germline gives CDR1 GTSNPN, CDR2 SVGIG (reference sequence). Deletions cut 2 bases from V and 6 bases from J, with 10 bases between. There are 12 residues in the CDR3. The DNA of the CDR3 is TGTGCCTGGAGTCGGGCCGATCCTGAAGCTTTCTTT. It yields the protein CAWSRADPEAFF.

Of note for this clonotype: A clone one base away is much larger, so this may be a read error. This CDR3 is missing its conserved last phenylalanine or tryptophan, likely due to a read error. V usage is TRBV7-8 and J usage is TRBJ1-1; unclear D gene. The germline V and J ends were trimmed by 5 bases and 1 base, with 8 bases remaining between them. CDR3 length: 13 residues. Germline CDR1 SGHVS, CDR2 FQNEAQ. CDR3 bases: TGTGCCAGCAGCCAAACACCGAACACTGAAGCTTTCTAT. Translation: CASSQTPNTEAFY.